These T cell receptor beta chains were read from a single sample in a study of neurological immune-mediated disorders. TCRdb re-called the 5' RACE reads through MiXCR, storing one row per CDR3 protein. The sample holds under 85,000 distinct CDR3 sequences, over 12% seen once. Sequencing was performed on PBMCs. Receptors were obtained from a woman aged 45-60 years in good health. The CDR3 runs from the conserved cysteine through the conserved F or W. D genes are given only for firm matches. Rows give clone size only sometimes, using once, few, many, or a class for an expanded clone.

V,J,size,D,DNA,CDR3
TRBV5-1,TRBJ2-5,-,-,TGTGTCAGCAGCTTGTCCCAAGAGACCCAGTACTTC,CVSSLSQETQYF
TRBV20-1,TRBJ2-3,few,TRBD1,TGCAGTGCCCAGGGGCAGGGGGGCACAGATACGCAGTATTTT,CSAQGQGGTDTQYF
TRBV29-1,TRBJ2-1,-,TRBD1,TGCAGCCACCCGGGACAGGGATACAATGAGCAGTTCTTC,CSHPGQGYNEQFF
TRBV20-1,TRBJ2-1,many,TRBD2,TGCAGCCGCGGGCCTAGCGGTTACAATGAGCAGTTCTTC,CSRGPSGYNEQFF
TRBV7-6,TRBJ2-7,many,TRBD2,TGTGCCAGCAGCGTACAGCCACCGGGGACTAGCGGGAATGAGCAGTACTTC,CASSVQPPGTSGNEQYF
TRBV5-1,TRBJ1-1,many,-,TGCGCCAGCAGCTTGAGTCCAGTCAACACTGAAGCTTTCTTT,CASSLSPVNTEAFF
TRBV5-1,TRBJ2-1,many,-,TGCGCCAGCAGCTTGGCTCTAGATAACTACAATGAGCAGTTCTTC,CASSLALDNYNEQFF
TRBV18,TRBJ2-1,-,-,TGTGCCAGCTCACCGAGCTCTCTAGCGAGTTACTCCTACAATGAGCAGTTCTTC,CASSPSSLASYSYNEQFF
TRBV28,TRBJ2-6,many,-,TGTGCCAGCAGTCTGCACGCCCCTGGGGCCAACGTCCTGACTTTC,CASSLHAPGANVLTF
TRBV20-1,TRBJ1-1,many,-,TGCAGTGCACGCCGGGACCAAAACACTGAAGCTTTCTTT,CSARRDQNTEAFF
TRBV25-1,TRBJ2-7,many,TRBD1,TGTGCCAGCAGTAACACAGGGGACGAGGACGAGCAGTACTTC,CASSNTGDEDEQYF
TRBV15,TRBJ2-3,many,TRBD2,TGTGCCACCAGTCCTAGCGGGCGCACAGATACGCAGTATTTT,CATSPSGRTDTQYF
TRBV28,TRBJ2-2,many,-,TGTGCCAGCAGCTTGGTCACCGGGGAGCTGTTTTTT,CASSLVTGELFF
TRBV12-3/TRBV12-4,TRBJ2-1,many,TRBD2,TGTGCCAGCAGTTTAGGGCGGGGGGGCCTGGATGAGCAGTTCTTC,CASSLGRGGLDEQFF
TRBV15,TRBJ2-1,many,-,TGTGCCACCAGCAGAGAGAAGGGTACCTACAATGAGCAGTTCTTC,CATSREKGTYNEQFF
TRBV6-1,TRBJ2-3,many,-,TGTGCCAGTCTCACCGGGCCTCAACCGACAGATACGCAGTATTTT,CASLTGPQPTDTQYF
TRBV27,TRBJ2-5,many,TRBD2,TGTGCCAGCAGCCGTCGGCGGGGGTTGGGGGAGACCCAGTACTTC,CASSRRRGLGETQYF